A single sample is the source of the 20 T cell receptor beta chains below, sequenced in a study of T-cell reconstitution after alpha-beta-depleted transplantation in children. The authors prepared the TCRbeta library with unique molecular identifiers. MiXCR, run by TCRdb on the PCR reads, gives a single entry per CDR3 protein. The sample comprises around 380,000 distinct CDR3 sequences, approximately 10% of which are singletons, and over 4.5% rests with the top ten. The sample in question was PBMCs from the stem cell graft donor, obtained from the stem cell graft. The receptor source for this set is a human donor who donated a stem cell graft to a child with acute myeloid leukemia.

This clonotype occurred a few times. The chain uses TRBV7-9 and TRBJ2-1; D might be TRBD2 (6 bases). CDR3 length: 12 amino acids. Germline V gene data show CDR1 as SEHNR and CDR2 as FQNEAQ (reference sequence). V was trimmed by 5 bases and J by 9 bases, leaving 11 bases between them. The CDR3 is CASSRPEGEQFF. The CDR3 region has the DNA TGTGCCAGCAGCCGACCGGAGGGTGAGCAGTTCTTC. The full variable domain, with the rest looked up from reference TRBV7-9 and TRBJ2-1, is DTGVSQNPRHKITKRGQNVTFRCDPISEHNRLYWYRQTLGQGPEFLTYFQNEAQLEKSRLLSDRFSAERPKGSFSTLEIQRTEQGDSAMYLCASSRPEGEQFFGPGTRLTVL.

Ten or more counts support this clonotype. The chain employs TRBV20-1 and TRBJ2-5; D unclear. The germline V and J ends were trimmed by 1 base and 0 bases, with 9 bases remaining between them. CDR1 is DFQATT, CDR2 SNEGSKA, per germline (reference sequence). This CDR3 has 14 amino acids. The CDR3 is CSARGVGHQETQYF. CDR3 in DNA: TGCAGTGCTAGAGGAGTAGGGCACCAAGAGACCCAGTACTTC.

The chain has TRBV15 and TRBJ1-1; no reliable D call. Germline V gives CDR1 LNHNV, CDR2 YYDKDF (reference sequence). The germline V and J ends were trimmed by 1 base and 0 bases, with 6 bases remaining between them. This CDR3 is 14 amino acids long. The CDR3 sequence: CATSRVVVNTEAFF. CDR3 coding DNA: TGTGCCACCAGCAGAGTCGTCGTGAACACTGAAGCTTTCTTT.

This clonotype was seen a few times. The chain has TRBV5-1 and TRBJ2-1, with 9 positions matching TRBD1. CDR3 size: 14 residues. V shed 2 bases and J 8 bases; nucleotides not matched to a gene: 5. Germline V gene data show CDR1 as SGHRS and CDR2 as YFSETQ. In DNA form, the CDR3 reads TGCGCCAGCAGCTTTGTGGGACAGGGCTATGAGCAGTTCTTC. Its translation: CASSFVGQGYEQFF. Full variable domain (remainder filled in from reference TRBV5-1 and TRBJ2-1): KAGVTQTPRYLIKTRGQQVTLSCSPISGHRSVSWYQQTPGQGLQFLFEYFSETQRNKGNFPGRFSGRQFSNSRSEMNVSTLELGDSALYLCASSFVGQGYEQFFGPGTRLTVL.

The table lists this clonotype with a count of one. The V gene is TRBV20-1, the J gene TRBJ2-7; D is undetermined. This CDR3 contains 13 residues. With 1 base removed from V and 4 bases from J, the gap between germline ends came to 11 bases. Germline V gives CDR1 DFQATT, CDR2 SNEGSKA (reference sequence). The CDR3 loop is CSARAPRWYEQYF. CDR3 bases: TGCAGTGCTAGAGCCCCCCGTTGGTACGAGCAGTACTTC.

This clonotype showed up just once. The rearrangement uses TRBV20-1 and TRBJ1-6; possible D gene TRBD1, 5 bases. The CDR3 is made up of 13 amino acids. Germline assignment: CDR1 DFQATT and CDR2 SNEGSKA (reference sequence). V was shortened by 2 bases and J by 10 bases, with 12 bases between the two germline ends. CDR3 in amino acids: CSARSVAGSPLHF. In nucleotides, the CDR3 is TGCAGTGCTAGATCGGTAGCAGGGTCACCCCTCCACTTT.

This clonotype was seen at least ten times. The chain is built from TRBV6-1 and TRBJ2-5, with TRBD1 matching 8 bases. Germline-derived CDR1 and CDR2 are MNHNS and SASEGT. The CDR3 is 13 residues long. V lost 5 bases and J lost 5; bases outside the gene matches: 4. The CDR3 is CASSMDRVETQYF. The CDR3 DNA follows: TGTGCCAGCAGTATGGACAGGGTGGAGACCCAGTACTTC.

The chain links TRBV12-3 or TRBV12-4 to TRBJ2-3; D may be TRBD2 (5 bases). V gave up 2 bases and J gave up 0 bases, with 21 bases separating them. The CDR3 extends over 19 amino acids. CDR3 in DNA: TGTGCCAGCAGTTTAATCTTGGGCCGAGGGCTCGCTAGCACAGATACGCAGTATTTT. Translating it yields CASSLILGRGLASTDTQYF.

The chain has TRBV6-6 and TRBJ2-5, with a tentative D call TRBD1 (6 bases). Between the trimmed V and J ends, which lost 5 bases and 11 bases, there was a span of 15 bases. The CDR3 extends over 12 amino acids. Germline V CDR1 and CDR2: MNHNY, SVGAGI (reference sequence). The CDR3 nucleotides are TGTGCCAGCAGTCTGTTATCCGGGACACAGTACTTC. Amino acids: CASSLLSGTQYF.

The sample holds a few counts of this clonotype. The V and J genes are TRBV6-2 or TRBV6-3 and TRBJ2-1, with D possibly being TRBD2 (6 bases). The V end lost 5 bases, the J end lost 8 bases, and 10 bases lay between the germline ends. Germline V lookup: CDR1 MNHEY, CDR2 SVGEGT. The CDR3 runs 12 residues. CDR3 coding DNA: TGTGCCAGCAGTCGACTAGTCGATGAGCAGTTCTTC. Translating it yields CASSRLVDEQFF.

This clonotype has more than one count but fewer than ten. The chain joins TRBV7-8 to TRBJ2-5, with TRBD2 matching over 7 bases. After removal of 5 bases from V and 13 bases from J, the junction contained 10 bases not matched to a gene. The germline V gene encodes CDR1 SGHVS and CDR2 FQNEAQ. The CDR3 is made up of 12 amino acids. The CDR3 DNA is TGTGCCAGCAGCCCCCCAGGGCGGGGGATGTACTTC. It encodes CASSPPGRGMYF. Complete variable domain (other parts from reference TRBV7-8 and TRBJ2-5): GAGVSQSPRYKVAKRGQDVALRCDPISGHVSLFWYQQALGQGPEFLTYFQNEAQLDKSGLPSDRFFAERPEGSVSTLKIQRTQQEDSAVYLCASSPPGRGMYFGPGTRLLVL.

This clonotype was counted ten times or more. The J gene is TRBJ1-1, the V gene TRBV12-3 or TRBV12-4, with 10 bases aligning to TRBD1. V dropped 6 bases and J dropped 5; count of bases not matched to a gene: 6. CDR3 length: 14 amino acids. Written as DNA, the CDR3 is TGTGCCAGCAGCCAGACAGGGGGCAGGACTGAAGCTTTCTTT. Translation gives CASSQTGGRTEAFF.

This clonotype was detected many times. The chain joins TRBV7-2 to TRBJ2-5; tentative D call: TRBD1 (6 bases). This CDR3 spans 13 amino acids. Per germline, CDR1 SGHTA and CDR2 FQGNSA. V lost 5 bases and J lost 5, with 12 bases in between. The CDR3 sequence: CASSVDRQETQYF. For the CDR3, the DNA is TGTGCCAGCAGCGTCGACAGGCAGGAGACCCAGTACTTC.

The CDR3 DNA sequence: TGCAGCACCCCGGAGAACACTGAAGCTTTCTTT. It specifies CSTPENTEAFF. This sequence joins TRBV29-1 and TRBJ1-1; D remains ambiguous. The V end was cut by 8 bases, the J end by 1 base, with 8 bases between. Germline-derived CDR1 and CDR2 are SQVTM and ANQGSEA. This CDR3 region has 11 residues.

The table lists this clonotype with a few counts. The rearrangement uses TRBV7-9 and TRBJ1-6, with a possible D match to TRBD1 (6 bases). The germline V gene encodes CDR1 SEHNR and CDR2 FQNEAQ (reference sequence). Trimming pared 2 bases from V and 14 bases from J, leaving 16 bases between. This CDR3 contains 14 residues. The CDR3 DNA is TGTGCCAGCAGCTTACGGCAGGGGATCGGGGCCCTCCACTTT. Protein product: CASSLRQGIGALHF.

This clonotype was picked up many times. This rearrangement joins TRBV11-2 to TRBJ1-2; D gene ambiguous. This CDR3 has 12 amino acids. From germline, CDR1 is SGHAT and CDR2 FQNNGV. V shed 5 bases and J shed 0 bases, with 4 bases lying between them. The CDR3, as DNA: TGTGCCAGCAGCGTCTCTAACTATGGCTACACCTTC. Its protein is CASSVSNYGYTF.

This clonotype showed up just a few times. A read error may account for a junction end that differs from germline. Here the CDR3 DNA reads TGTGCCAGCAGTCTAGCGGGACAGGGAGGGCGTCAGCCCCAGCATTTT. Protein sequence: CASSLAGQGGRQPQHF. The chain links TRBV12-3 or TRBV12-4 to TRBJ1-5; 9 bases agree with TRBD1. This CDR3 comprises 16 residues.

This clonotype was seen at least ten times. The CDR3 here is CSAGGSGRPNEQFF. The CDR3 region has the DNA TGCAGTGCGGGAGGGAGCGGGAGACCCAATGAGCAGTTCTTC. The chain combines TRBV20-1 with TRBJ2-1; TRBD2 agrees at 8 bases. The J segment lost 6 bases and the V segment lost 6 bases, leaving 10 bases of the junction unmatched. The CDR3 runs to 14 residues. Germline V gene lookup returns CDR1 DFQATT and CDR2 SNEGSKA (reference sequence).

The sample holds a few counts of this clonotype. CDR3 DNA: TGTGCCAGCTCCCGAGCCTGGGAGTCCGGGGAGCTGTTTTTT. Residues: CASSRAWESGELFF. This chain links TRBV7-2 with TRBJ2-2; tentative D call: TRBD2 (5 bases). The CDR3 is made up of 14 amino acids. Between the trimmed V and J ends, which lost 8 bases and 6 bases, there was a span of 16 bases. The germline CDR1 and CDR2 sequences are SGHTA and FQGNSA.

A few counts support this clonotype. V is TRBV3-1 and J is TRBJ1-1; D is perhaps TRBD1 (5 bases). With 2 bases removed from V and 4 bases from J, the gap between germline ends came to 11 bases. The germline V gene has CDR1 LGHDT and CDR2 YNNKEL (reference sequence). The CDR3 runs 14 residues. This CDR3 is CASSQLGTGTEAFF. As DNA, the CDR3 is TGTGCCAGCAGCCAACTTGGGACTGGCACTGAAGCTTTCTTT.